Below are 21 T cell receptor beta chains sequenced from a single sample in a study of T-cell memory formation after mild COVID-19. TCRdb re-analysed the 5' RACE reads in MiXCR, keeping a single row per CDR3 protein. The sample has 400,000 or so distinct CDR3 sequences; more than 20% are singletons. The sequenced sample was PBMCs or a T cell subset sorted from them (not recorded which). Receptors originate from an adult woman who had mild COVID-19 (a few samples of this study predate the infection). Cell type and time point are not known.

This clonotype was seen a few times. The rearrangement joins TRBV12-3 or TRBV12-4 to TRBJ2-5, with no clear D. The length of the CDR3 is 13 residues. Deletions cut 6 bases from V and 3 bases from J, with 11 bases between. CDR3 nucleotide sequence: TGTGCCAGCAGCTACCTGAATAAAGAGACCCAGTACTTC. This gives the protein CASSYLNKETQYF.

There are a few counts of this clonotype. The genes are TRBV7-2 and TRBJ2-3; D gene uncertain. Germline CDR1 reads SGHTA; CDR2 reads FQGNSA. This CDR3 has 16 amino acids. V was clipped by 0 bases and J by 1 base, with 11 bases between them. The CDR3 coding sequence is TGTGCCAGCAGCTTAGCGGTGGGCCTTCGCACAGATACGCAGTATTTT. Its protein product is CASSLAVGLRTDTQYF. The full variable domain, rest sourced from reference TRBV7-2 and TRBJ2-3, is GAGVSQSPSNKVTEKGKDVELRCDPISGHTALYWYRQSLGQGLEFLIYFQGNSAPDKSGLPSDRFSAERTGGSVSTLTIQRTQQEDSAVYLCASSLAVGLRTDTQYFGPGTRLTVL.

This clonotype has at least ten counts. The genes are TRBV4-2 and TRBJ2-2; D remains unclear. This CDR3 is built from 16 residues. Trimming removed 4 bases at V and 0 bases at J, with 12 bases between. Germline CDR1 reads LGHNA; CDR2 reads YNFKEQ. The CDR3 sequence: CASSLVGFSNTGELFF. For the CDR3, the DNA is TGTGCCAGCAGCCTGGTCGGGTTTTCGAACACCGGGGAGCTGTTTTTT.

The table lists this clonotype with many counts. This chain links TRBV6-5 with TRBJ2-7, with 11 bases that match TRBD1. This CDR3 is 16 amino acids long. The germline CDR1 and CDR2 sequences are MNHEY and SVGAGI. The trim removed 7 bases at V and 4 bases at J, leaving 12 bases unmatched. CDR3 in amino acids: CASNGPMGTGGYEQYF. The CDR3, as DNA: TGTGCCAGCAATGGGCCCATGGGGACAGGGGGATACGAGCAGTACTTC.

There are a few counts of this clonotype. The chain combines TRBV5-1 with TRBJ2-1, with 7 bases lining up with TRBD2. The germline CDR1 and CDR2 sequences are SGHRS and YFSETQ. The CDR3 is made up of 13 amino acids. The junction had 4 bases not matched to a gene; V was cut back by 5 bases and J by 5 bases. The DNA of the CDR3 is TGCGCCAGCAGTAGCGGGTTTAACAATGAGCAGTTCTTC. It encodes CASSSGFNNEQFF.

This clonotype has only a few counts. The V and J genes are TRBV5-1 and TRBJ2-6; 7 nucleotides agree with TRBD1. The CDR3 is made up of 16 amino acids. V lost 1 base and J lost 2; bases outside the gene matches: 3. CDR1 is SGHRS and CDR2 is YFSETQ in the germline V gene. CDR3 nucleotide sequence: TGCGCCAGCAGCTTGACCGGGACAGCTGGGGCCAACGTCCTGACTTTC. This translates into CASSLTGTAGANVLTF. Variable domain in full (rest from reference TRBV5-1 and TRBJ2-6): KAGVTQTPRYLIKTRGQQVTLSCSPISGHRSVSWYQQTPGQGLQFLFEYFSETQRNKGNFPGRFSGRQFSNSRSEMNVSTLELGDSALYLCASSLTGTAGANVLTFGAGSRLTVL.

There are many counts of this clonotype. The rearrangement uses TRBV10-3 and TRBJ1-2; D is possibly TRBD1 (5 bases). Germline-derived CDR1 and CDR2 are ENHRY and SYGVKD. V lost 7 bases, J lost 2 bases, and 14 bases lay in between. The CDR3 length is 14 residues. The CDR3, as DNA: TGTGCCATCACTTCCGACAGTGCCAACTATGGCTACACCTTC. Its translation is CAITSDSANYGYTF.

The chain couples TRBV7-8 to TRBJ2-2; D might be TRBD1 (6 bases). The germline V gene encodes CDR1 SGHVS and CDR2 FQNEAQ. Trimming took off 2 bases at V and 4 bases at J, with 11 bases between the two ends. The CDR3 is 15 residues long. The CDR3 region has the DNA TGTGCCAGCAGCTTATACAGGGCGGGCACCGGGGAGCTGTTTTTT. Translating it yields CASSLYRAGTGELFF. The whole variable domain, filled in from reference TRBV7-8 and TRBJ2-2, reads GAGVSQSPRYKVAKRGQDVALRCDPISGHVSLFWYQQALGQGPEFLTYFQNEAQLDKSGLPSDRFFAERPEGSVSTLKIQRTQQEDSAVYLCASSLYRAGTGELFFGEGSRLTVL.

The chain combines TRBV7-9 with TRBJ2-2; possibly TRBD1 for D (5 bases). The germline V gene encodes CDR1 SEHNR and CDR2 FQNEAQ (reference sequence). This CDR3 has 16 residues. Trimming removed 5 bases at V and 1 base at J, with 14 bases between. The CDR3 DNA sequence: TGTGCCAGCAGCGAGACGGACACCCTGAACACCGGGGAGCTGTTTTTT. Translated, it gives CASSETDTLNTGELFF.

In this sample, this clonotype turned up a few times. V is TRBV20-1 and J is TRBJ2-7, with 7 positions matching TRBD2. V trimming: 4 bases; J trimming: 3 bases; junction bases outside the gene matches: 3. Germline values: CDR1 DFQATT, CDR2 SNEGSKA (reference sequence). This CDR3 spans 12 amino acids. CDR3 region: CSAKGGSYEQYF. The CDR3 DNA follows: TGCAGTGCTAAGGGCGGGAGCTACGAGCAGTACTTC.

This chain joins TRBV24-1 and TRBJ2-7; TRBD2 matches at 7 bases. V shed 3 bases, J shed 8 bases, and the junction held 15 bases outside the gene matches. The CDR3 has 16 amino acids. Germline V gene data show CDR1 as KGHDR and CDR2 as SFDVKD. DNA of the CDR3: TGTGCCACCAGTGATCCGGGGGGAGGAAACTACGAGAAGCAGTACTTC. The encoded protein is CATSDPGGGNYEKQYF.

The chain uses TRBV4-3 and TRBJ2-3; D is undetermined. CDR3 length: 14 residues. V lost 4 bases, J lost 6 bases, and 14 bases lay in between. Germline V CDR1 and CDR2: LGHNA, YSLEER. CDR3 residues: CASSRGNRKDTQYF. The CDR3 DNA reads as TGCGCCAGCAGCCGTGGGAATCGAAAGGATACGCAGTATTTT.

There are a few counts of this clonotype. V is TRBV6-1 and J is TRBJ1-2; a weak D match, TRBD1 (6 bases). V shed 0 bases and J shed 1 base, with 12 bases lying between them. Germline V gene sequence: CDR1 MNHNS, CDR2 SASEGT. The CDR3 contains 16 residues. Written as DNA, the CDR3 is TGTGCCAGCAGTGAAGCAAAGAGGGGGGATAACTATGGCTACACCTTC. Its translation: CASSEAKRGDNYGYTF.

The chain links TRBV11-1 to TRBJ2-7; D is uncertain. V was clipped by 2 bases and J by 7 bases, with 15 bases between them. This CDR3 has 14 residues. Germline CDR1 and CDR2: SGHAT and FQDESV (reference sequence). CDR3 sequence: CASSLRRRPGEQYF. The CDR3 region has the DNA TGTGCCAGCAGCTTAAGGCGGCGGCCTGGAGAGCAGTACTTC.

This clonotype was detected only a few times. The V gene is TRBV4-2, the J gene TRBJ1-1, with D perhaps TRBD1 (6 bases). This CDR3 spans 14 amino acids. The germline V and J ends were trimmed by 4 bases and 1 base, with 10 bases remaining between them. Germline-derived CDR1 and CDR2 are LGHNA and YNFKEQ. The CDR3 is CASSPDSKNTEAFF. CDR3 nucleotide sequence: TGTGCCAGCAGCCCGGACAGTAAGAACACTGAAGCTTTCTTT.

This clonotype has more than one count but fewer than ten. CDR3 sequence reads: CASSYYTSFEETQYF. Written as DNA, the CDR3 is TGTGCCAGCAGTTACTACACTAGCTTCGAAGAGACCCAGTACTTC. The gene calls are TRBV6-2 or TRBV6-3 and TRBJ2-5; possible D gene TRBD2, 6 bases. The germline CDR1 and CDR2 sequences are MNHEY and SVGEGT. The CDR3 totals 15 residues. The V and J ends lost 1 base and 3 bases respectively, with 12 bases between them.

This chain uses TRBV20-1 with TRBJ1-1; D gene uncertain. The CDR3 extends over 15 amino acids. CDR1 and CDR2 (germline): DFQATT, SNEGSKA (reference sequence). Deletions cut 3 bases from V and 0 bases from J, with 14 bases between. CDR3 in DNA: TGCAGTGCTAGTGTAGCGGGCGCCATGAACACTGAAGCTTTCTTT. Residues: CSASVAGAMNTEAFF.

The rearrangement links TRBV11-2 to TRBJ2-1; D possibly corresponds to TRBD1 (5 bases). The CDR3 is made up of 14 amino acids. V lost 5 bases to trimming and J lost 7 bases, with 15 bases between them. From germline, CDR1 is SGHAT and CDR2 FQNNGV. DNA of the CDR3: TGTGCCAGCAGCCGAGGTCAGACAGAGAATGAGCAGTTCTTC. Its translation is CASSRGQTENEQFF.

This clonotype occurred many times. The chain couples TRBV3-1 to TRBJ2-3; D gene ambiguous. Trimming took 4 bases from V and 2 from J, leaving 16 bases between them. The CDR3 contains 16 residues. CDR1 is LGHDT and CDR2 is YNNKEL in the germline V gene (reference sequence). Here the CDR3 DNA reads TGTGCCAGCAGCCCCCGATGGACCGAGTTCACAGATACGCAGTATTTT. This encodes CASSPRWTEFTDTQYF.

V gene TRBV4-3 combines with J gene TRBJ1-5; D may be TRBD1 (6 bases). Germline loops: CDR1 LGHNA, CDR2 YSLEER. This CDR3 contains 18 residues. Trimming cost V 1 base and J 6 bases, with 22 bases left between them. This CDR3 reads CASSQVGGPGVGCQPQHF. The CDR3 nucleotides read TGCGCCAGCAGCCAAGTGGGGGGGCCAGGGGTCGGTTGTCAGCCCCAGCATTTT.

The chain is built from TRBV29-1 and TRBJ2-7; TRBD2 is a possible D gene (6 bases). Germline V gene sequence: CDR1 SQVTM, CDR2 ANQGSEA. V dropped 4 bases and J dropped 4 bases, with 8 bases sitting between them. The CDR3 covers 11 residues. CDR3 region: CSVGREYEQYF. CDR3 DNA: TGCAGCGTTGGGCGGGAATACGAGCAGTACTTC.